The 27 T cell receptor beta chains below all came from one sample that was sequenced in a study of cytomegalovirus exposure and HLA in healthy donors. PCR amplification relied on 60 Vbeta primers (plus 13 Jbeta primers). Sequenced by immunoSEQ multiplex PCR; TCRdb stores in-frame clones only, minus some. The sample lists over 250,000 clones; just over 70% were seen once. Sequencing was performed on PBMCs. The receptors were gathered from a female donor in good health and CMV-seronegative.

V is TRBV7-9 and J is TRBJ2-5; 8 bases map to TRBD1. V shed 5 bases and J 0 bases; nucleotides not matched to a gene: 11. The CDR3 has 17 residues. In germline, CDR1 is SEHNR, CDR2 FQNEAQ (reference sequence). CDR3 nucleotide sequence: TGTGCCAGCAGCGTCCGACAGGGGACCCTGTACCAAGAGACCCAGTACTTC. It encodes CASSVRQGTLYQETQYF.

The gene calls are TRBV29-1 and TRBJ2-4, with D maybe TRBD1 (5 bases). The V gene's germline CDR1 is SQVTM and CDR2 ANQGSEA. V lost 2 bases to trimming and J lost 5 bases, with 10 bases between them. The CDR3 spans 13 residues. CDR3 loop: CSVEIGVENIQYF. For the CDR3, the DNA is TGCAGCGTTGAAATAGGGGTTGAAAACATTCAGTACTTC.

This clone was seen only once. This rearrangement joins TRBV29-1 to TRBJ2-3; unclear D gene. The germline V gene encodes CDR1 SQVTM and CDR2 ANQGSEA. The CDR3 has 10 residues. V lost 4 bases and J 3 bases, leaving 2 bases between the germline ends. In nucleotides, the CDR3 is TGCAGCGTTGTAACAGATACGCAGTATTTT. It yields the protein CSVVTDTQYF.

The count of this clone is one. The chain combines TRBV4-1 with TRBJ2-1; TRBD2 matches at 10 bases. V lost 6 bases, J lost 7 bases, and 9 bases stayed unmatched. Germline values: CDR1 MGHRA, CDR2 YSYEKL. The CDR3 has 15 amino acids. CDR3 sequence reads: CASRVLAGAGNEQFF. CDR3 bases: TGCGCCAGCAGGGTTCTAGCGGGAGCGGGGAATGAGCAGTTCTTC.

V usage is TRBV18 and J usage is TRBJ1-5; 8 bases map to TRBD1. The CDR3 is made up of 15 amino acids. The ends lost 6 bases at V and 3 bases at J; junction bases unmatched: 7. Germline V CDR1 and CDR2: KGHSH, LQKENI. Here the CDR3 DNA reads TGTGCCAGCTCGCCGACAGGGGAAGACAATCAGCCCCAGCATTTT. Its protein product is CASSPTGEDNQPQHF.

This clone showed up just a few times. The CDR3 is CASVGVAGNYEQYF. The CDR3 DNA follows: TGTGCCAGCGTGGGGGTAGCGGGAAACTACGAGCAGTACTTC. The V gene is TRBV11-2, the J gene TRBJ2-7; 8 bases line up with TRBD2. V was clipped by 8 bases and J by 3 bases; unmatched bases: 9. This CDR3 has 14 residues. Germline V gene data show CDR1 as SGHAT and CDR2 as FQNNGV. Looking up the rest from reference TRBV11-2 and TRBJ2-7 gives the full variable domain: EAGVAQSPRYKIIEKRQSVAFWCNPISGHATLYWYQQILGQGPKLLIQFQNNGVVDDSQLPKDRFSAERLKGVDSTLKIQPAKLEDSAVYLCASVGVAGNYEQYFGPGTRLTVT.

The CDR3 sequence: CAWSVGTRDEQFF. In nucleotides, the CDR3 is TGTGCCTGGAGTGTTGGGACTAGGGATGAGCAGTTCTTC. The J gene is TRBJ2-1, the V gene TRBV30; 8 positions agree with TRBD2. With 0 bases clipped from V and 8 bases from J, the junction kept 3 bases outside the gene matches. CDR1 is GTSNPN, CDR2 SVGIG, per germline (reference sequence). The length of the CDR3 is 13 residues.

The V gene is TRBV7-9, the J gene TRBJ1-1, with 7 bases that match TRBD1. Germline V CDR1 and CDR2: SEHNR, FQNEAQ (reference sequence). Germline trimming cut 6 bases from V and 1 base from J; bases unmatched to any gene: 8. The CDR3 has 15 residues. CDR3 in amino acids: CASSSQGKGNTEAFF. CDR3 DNA: TGTGCCAGCAGTTCACAGGGGAAGGGGAACACTGAAGCTTTCTTT.

The gene calls are TRBV18 and TRBJ2-2; 7 bases fit TRBD1. The V segment lost 1 base and the J segment 3 bases; nucleotides outside the gene matches: 5. Germline V gene sequence: CDR1 KGHSH, CDR2 LQKENI. This CDR3 region has 16 residues. In DNA form, the CDR3 reads TGTGCCAGCTCACCACGACAGGGCTCCGACACCGGGGAGCTGTTTTTT. Translation gives CASSPRQGSDTGELFF.

The chain uses TRBV7-9 and TRBJ1-6, with 7 bases identical to TRBD1. V lost 5 bases, J lost 6 bases, and 16 bases stayed unmatched. This CDR3 region has 18 residues. The germline V gene encodes CDR1 SEHNR and CDR2 FQNEAQ (reference sequence). The CDR3 DNA is TGTGCCAGCAGCAGTAGAAATCCGGGACAGTCTACTAATTCACCCCTCCACTTT. Translating gives CASSSRNPGQSTNSPLHF.

This clone has more than one count but fewer than ten. The chain is built from TRBV12-1 and TRBJ1-1. TRBV12-1 is a listed pseudogene. The CDR3 is 19 residues long. CDR3 amino acids: CASSFAYSLGWVQNTEAFF. The CDR3 DNA reads as TGTGCCAGCAGCTTTGCGTATTCTCTAGGATGGGTCCAGAACACTGAAGCTTTCTTT.

This clone was picked up a small number of times. The chain combines TRBV18 with TRBJ1-1; tentative D call: TRBD1 (6 bases). Germline CDR1 KGHSH, CDR2 LQKENI. Deletions cut 2 bases from V and 0 bases from J, with 13 bases between. This CDR3 comprises 16 residues. The CDR3 loop is CASSPGGGPMNTEAFF. The CDR3 DNA reads as TGTGCCAGCTCACCAGGGGGGGGGCCCATGAACACTGAAGCTTTCTTT.

The sample holds a few counts of this clone. This chain uses TRBV10-3 with TRBJ2-3, with a tentative D call TRBD1 (6 bases). This CDR3 is built from 12 residues. CDR1 ENHRY and CDR2 SYGVKD come from the germline V gene. Trimming took 6 bases from V and 5 from J, leaving 9 bases between them. DNA of the CDR3: TGTGCCATCAGGGGGGCGGGAGATACGCAGTATTTT. It specifies CAIRGAGDTQYF.

The rearrangement links TRBV5-1 to TRBJ2-7; 8 positions agree with TRBD2. The CDR3 consists of 16 residues. Trimming at V came to 0 bases and at J to 6 bases, leaving 11 bases not matched to a gene. The germline CDR1 and CDR2 sequences are SGHRS and YFSETQ. CDR3 in amino acids: CASSLGGREGFGEQYF. CDR3 DNA: TGCGCCAGCAGCTTGGGGGGCCGGGAGGGGTTCGGCGAGCAGTACTTC. The variable domain in full, with the rest retrieved from reference TRBV5-1 and TRBJ2-7, is KAGVTQTPRYLIKTRGQQVTLSCSPISGHRSVSWYQQTPGQGLQFLFEYFSETQRNKGNFPGRFSGRQFSNSRSEMNVSTLELGDSALYLCASSLGGREGFGEQYFGPGTRLTVT.

The CDR3 DNA follows: TGTGCCAGCAGCCTCCGACAGGGGACCGGGGAGCTGTTTTTT. Its translation: CASSLRQGTGELFF. The J gene is TRBJ2-2, the V gene TRBV9; TRBD1 matches 8 bases. Per germline, CDR1 SGDLS and CDR2 YYNGEE. Germline trimming cut 4 bases from V and 5 bases from J; bases unmatched to any gene: 4. This CDR3 has 14 residues.

The V call is TRBV5-4, the J call TRBJ1-4; the D is unclear. Trimming removed 0 bases at V and 7 bases at J, with 10 bases between. The CDR3 length is 14 residues. CDR1 is SGHNT, CDR2 YYREEE, per germline (reference sequence). The CDR3 sequence is CASSLALKSEKLFF. CDR3 nucleotides: TGTGCCAGCAGCTTGGCGCTGAAGAGTGAAAAACTGTTTTTT.

The V call is TRBV9, the J call TRBJ1-1; no clear D. The V gene's germline CDR1 is SGDLS and CDR2 YYNGEE. This CDR3 is 9 amino acids long. V was cut by 5 bases and J by 8 bases, with 4 bases left in between. The CDR3 loop reads CASSSEAFF. The CDR3 DNA sequence: TGTGCCAGCAGTTCGGAAGCTTTCTTT. The entire variable domain, with the rest obtained from reference TRBV9 and TRBJ1-1, is as follows: DSGVTQTPKHLITATGQRVTLRCSPRSGDLSVYWYQQSLDQGLQFLIQYYNGEERAKGNILERFSAQQFPDLHSELNLSSLELGDSALYFCASSSEAFFGQGTRLTVV.

CDR3 sequence: CASSRVPTGANTGELFF. CDR3 in DNA: TGTGCCAGCAGCCGAGTTCCAACAGGAGCGAACACCGGGGAGCTGTTTTTT. The chain is built from TRBV5-4 and TRBJ2-2, with a tentative D call TRBD1 (5 bases). CDR3 length: 17 residues. The germline V gene has CDR1 SGHNT and CDR2 YYREEE (reference sequence). The germline V and J ends were trimmed by 4 bases and 0 bases, with 16 bases remaining between them.

CDR3 sequence: CASSSTGYSSYEQYF. CDR3 coding DNA: TGTGCCAGCAGTTCGACAGGTTATAGCTCCTACGAGCAGTACTTC. V is TRBV27 and J is TRBJ2-7, with D possibly TRBD1 on 6 matching bases. V shed 4 bases and J shed 0 bases, with 13 bases lying between them. From germline, CDR1 is MNHEY and CDR2 SMNVEV (reference sequence). This CDR3 spans 15 amino acids.

Points on this clone: The germline gene is not matched at one end of the junction; a read error may be the cause. V and J are TRBV27 and TRBJ2-3, with TRBD2 matching 10 bases. The CDR3 covers 15 residues. Looked up from germline, CDR1 is MNHEY and CDR2 is SMNVEV (reference sequence). The CDR3 loop is CTSSPNLAGVDTQYF. CDR3 DNA: TGTACCAGCAGTCCGAACCTAGCGGGAGTTGATACGCAGTATTTT.

The rearrangement joins TRBV6-5 to TRBJ2-3; 7 positions agree with TRBD1. From germline, CDR1 is MNHEY and CDR2 SVGAGI. Unmatched junction bases numbered 10, after V lost 2 bases and J lost 5 bases. The CDR3 consists of 16 residues. CDR3 amino acids: CASSYEPLTGKDTQYF. As DNA, the CDR3 is TGTGCCAGCAGTTACGAGCCCCTGACAGGGAAAGATACGCAGTATTTT.

The V call is TRBV25-1, the J call TRBJ1-1; tentative D call: TRBD1 (5 bases). Germline CDR1 reads MGHDK; CDR2 reads SYGVNS. This CDR3 is built from 14 residues. The germline V and J ends were trimmed by 2 bases and 1 base, with 8 bases remaining between them. CDR3 nucleotide sequence: TGTGCCAGCAGTGAAGCAGGGTGGAACACTGAAGCTTTCTTT. Translation: CASSEAGWNTEAFF.

A remark on this clone: One end of the junction varies from germline; a read error may be responsible. The CDR3 nucleotides are TGTGTCAGCAATACGGGACAGGGCCATTACGAGCAGTACTTC. As protein: CVSNTGQGHYEQYF. The chain recombines TRBV2 with TRBJ2-7; 9 bases fit TRBD1. The CDR3 sequence is 14 residues long. CDR1 is SNHLY and CDR2 is FYNNEI in the germline V gene.

V and J are TRBV10-3 and TRBJ1-3; D ambiguous. CDR1 and CDR2 (germline): ENHRY, SYGVKD. CDR3 length equals 14 residues. The V and J ends lost 0 bases and 2 bases respectively, with 5 bases between them. CDR3 coding DNA: TGTGCCATCAGTGAGTCTCCGGCTGGAAACACCATATATTTT. It translates to CAISESPAGNTIYF.

The chain has TRBV18 and TRBJ2-6, with a possible D match to TRBD2 (5 bases). The CDR3 is 15 amino acids. CDR1 and CDR2 (germline): KGHSH, LQKENI. The V gene lost 3 bases and the J gene lost 2 bases, with 8 bases spanning the gap. The CDR3, as DNA: TGTGCCAGCTCACCCGGACTGCCTGGGGCCAACGTCCTGACTTTC. It specifies CASSPGLPGANVLTF.

This chain joins TRBV7-9 and TRBJ2-1, with 10 bases fitting TRBD2. The CDR3 covers 16 residues. Germline V gene lookup returns CDR1 SEHNR and CDR2 FQNEAQ (reference sequence). V lost 0 bases to trimming and J lost 9 bases; unmatched junction nucleotides: 8. The CDR3 region has the DNA TGTGCCAGCAGCTTAGCGGGCAGCGGGAGGGCCAGTGAGCAGTTCTTC. Its protein is CASSLAGSGRASEQFF.

The chain links TRBV9 to TRBJ2-1, with 9 bases lining up with TRBD2. Germline V gives CDR1 SGDLS, CDR2 YYNGEE. Germline trimming cut 0 bases from V and 8 bases from J; bases unmatched to any gene: 6. The CDR3 sequence is 15 residues long. CDR3 sequence: CASSVGLAGPDEQFF. CDR3 bases: TGTGCCAGCAGCGTAGGTCTAGCGGGGCCGGATGAGCAGTTCTTC.